Each of the 22 T cell receptor beta chains below was sequenced from the same sample in a study of response to subunit inactivated influenza vaccine. Each CDR3 protein is one row after TCRdb ran MiXCR on the RT-PCR reads. The data contain 650,000 to 850,000 distinct CDR3 sequences, about 15% of them seen just once; the ten biggest clones take up 6.5% to 8.5%. The material sequenced was PBMCs from blood, taken approximately 15 days before vaccination. These receptors were collected from a man aged 50 to 59 who received an inactivated influenza vaccine.

The chain combines TRBV11-2 with TRBJ1-1; 11 bases map to TRBD1. The CDR3 runs 14 residues. V trimming: 8 bases; J trimming: 4 bases; junction bases outside the gene matches: 6. Per germline, CDR1 SGHAT and CDR2 FQNNGV. The CDR3 region is CASATGTGGTEAFF. The CDR3 DNA reads as TGTGCCAGCGCAACAGGGACAGGGGGCACTGAAGCTTTCTTT.

This clonotype occurred a few times. The chain recombines TRBV11-2 with TRBJ2-3; TRBD2 aligns across 7 bases. The junction had 9 bases not matched to a gene; V was cut back by 6 bases and J by 0 bases. The CDR3 is made up of 16 amino acids. Germline-derived CDR1 and CDR2 are SGHAT and FQNNGV. The CDR3 loop reads CASSQRAGISTDTQYF. In DNA form, the CDR3 reads TGTGCCAGCAGTCAACGAGCGGGGATCAGCACAGATACGCAGTATTTT.

The chain is built from TRBV28 and TRBJ1-2; D gene unclear. V was clipped by 3 bases and J by 8 bases, with 16 bases between them. The CDR3 runs 14 residues. The V gene's germline CDR1 is MDHEN and CDR2 SYDVKM. The CDR3, as DNA: TGTGCCAGCAGTTTTTCAGGTCGCAGCTCGGGCTACACCTTC. Translation gives CASSFSGRSSGYTF.

The V and J genes are TRBV12-3 or TRBV12-4 and TRBJ2-5; 10 nucleotides align to TRBD1. V lost 5 bases, J lost 2 bases, and 8 bases stayed unmatched. The CDR3 is 16 residues long. DNA for the CDR3: TGTGCCAGCAGTCTCCTGGGACAGGGGAATCAAGAGACCCAGTACTTC. This encodes CASSLLGQGNQETQYF.

V usage is TRBV6-1 and J usage is TRBJ2-3; D may match TRBD1 or TRBD2 (5 bases each). CDR1 is MNHNS and CDR2 is SASEGT in the germline V gene. The CDR3 runs to 15 residues. The V and J ends lost 5 bases and 2 bases respectively, with 14 bases between them. The CDR3 is CASSRFLGTTDTQYF. DNA of the CDR3: TGTGCCAGCAGTCGGTTCCTAGGGACCACAGATACGCAGTATTTT.

The chain is built from TRBV4-2 and TRBJ2-1; 10 bases match TRBD1. J gave up 10 bases and V 7 bases, and 10 bases lay outside the gene matches. Germline CDR1 LGHNA, CDR2 YNFKEQ. The CDR3 length is 14 residues. The DNA for the CDR3 is TGTGCCAGCACCCATGGGACAGGGGTAAGGGAGCAGTTCTTC. Its protein is CASTHGTGVREQFF.

This clonotype was found a few times. Written as DNA, the CDR3 is TGTGCCATCTCCAGACAGTACAACTATGGCTACACCTTC. Translated, it gives CAISRQYNYGYTF. The chain recombines TRBV28 with TRBJ1-2; possible D gene TRBD1, 5 bases. V was pared by 10 bases and J by 2 bases, with 14 bases between. Per germline, CDR1 MDHEN and CDR2 SYDVKM. The CDR3 totals 13 residues.

This rearrangement joins TRBV5-4 to TRBJ2-1, with TRBD1 matching over 10 bases. From germline, CDR1 is SGHNT and CDR2 YYREEE (reference sequence). The CDR3 covers 17 residues. After removal of 0 bases from V and 11 bases from J, the junction contained 14 bases not matched to a gene. CDR3 in amino acids: CASSLGSFGTGDFKQFF. The CDR3, as DNA: TGTGCCAGCAGCTTGGGCTCTTTTGGGACAGGGGATTTTAAGCAGTTCTTC.

The chain carries TRBV28 and TRBJ1-6; 7 nucleotides line up with TRBD1. The CDR3 loop spans 13 amino acids. V shed 6 bases, J shed 10 bases, and the junction held 6 bases outside the gene matches. CDR1 is MDHEN, CDR2 SYDVKM, per germline. The CDR3 DNA reads TGTGCCAGCAGCTACAGGGGCGCGTCACCCCTCCACTTT. This translates into CASSYRGASPLHF.

The rearrangement joins TRBV11-1 to TRBJ2-6; 7 nucleotides line up with TRBD1. With V trimmed by 0 bases and J by 2 bases, 7 bases remained unmatched. This CDR3 spans 18 amino acids. Per germline, CDR1 SGHAT and CDR2 FQDESV (reference sequence). The DNA for the CDR3 is TGTGCCAGCAGCTTAGCTTTGACAGGGCTGGCTGGGGCCAACGTCCTGACTTTC. Its translation: CASSLALTGLAGANVLTF.

This clonotype was observed a few times. This rearrangement joins TRBV20-1 to TRBJ1-1; TRBD1 matches at 10 bases. The V segment lost 3 bases and the J segment 4 bases; nucleotides outside the gene matches: 5. Germline V gene data show CDR1 as DFQATT and CDR2 as SNEGSKA (reference sequence). This CDR3 is 14 amino acids long. CDR3 DNA: TGCAGTGCTAGCCCCGGGACAGGGGTCACTGAAGCTTTCTTT. The encoded protein is CSASPGTGVTEAFF.

Comments on this clonotype: One junction end disagrees with the germline gene, perhaps due to a read error. The chain is built from TRBV4-3 and TRBJ1-6, with D possibly being TRBD1 (5 bases). This CDR3 comprises 15 residues. The germline CDR1 and CDR2 sequences are LGHNA and YSLEER. In nucleotides, the CDR3 is TGCGCCAGCAGCCAAGGATCGGGGCGAAATTCACCCATCCACTTT. It specifies CASSQGSGRNSPIHF.

This clonotype has a handful of counts. In DNA, the CDR3 is TGTGCCAGCAGCCCCCGGGCCAGGGGGCTGGAGACCCAGTACTTC. Translating it yields CASSPRARGLETQYF. The chain is built from TRBV12-3 or TRBV12-4 and TRBJ2-5; 8 bases align to TRBD1. After removal of 6 bases from V and 5 bases from J, the junction contained 11 bases not matched to a gene. This CDR3 contains 15 residues.

This clonotype has more than one count but fewer than ten. The V gene is TRBV20-1, the J gene TRBJ2-5, with 7 bases fitting TRBD1. The CDR3 is made up of 13 amino acids. J was trimmed by 0 bases and V by 6 bases; bases with no gene match: 4. The germline V gene encodes CDR1 DFQATT and CDR2 SNEGSKA (reference sequence). This CDR3 is CSAEGTDQETQYF. The CDR3 DNA follows: TGCAGTGCGGAAGGGACAGACCAAGAGACCCAGTACTTC.

This clonotype was detected only a few times. The chain uses TRBV27 and TRBJ1-5; D ambiguous. V lost 5 bases to trimming and J lost 3 bases, with 11 bases between them. CDR1 MNHEY and CDR2 SMNVEV come from the germline V gene (reference sequence). The CDR3 is 14 residues long. Written as DNA, the CDR3 is TGTGCCAGCAGTGTAGGACGGTACAATCAGCCCCAGCATTTT. Protein: CASSVGRYNQPQHF.

V gene TRBV7-9 combines with J gene TRBJ2-3; D not resolved. V dropped 3 bases and J dropped 5 bases, with 6 bases sitting between them. CDR3 length equals 12 residues. CDR1 and CDR2 (germline): SEHNR, FQNEAQ (reference sequence). In DNA form, the CDR3 reads TGTGCCAGCAGCTTCGGCCAAGATACGCAGTATTTT. Its protein product is CASSFGQDTQYF.

This clonotype was found a few times. The V gene is TRBV11-1, the J gene TRBJ2-6; TRBD1 agrees at 12 bases. Trimming took 3 bases from V and 2 from J; bases not matched to a gene: 8. Looked up from germline, CDR1 is SGHAT and CDR2 is FQDESV (reference sequence). The CDR3 totals 19 residues. The CDR3 loop reads CASSFGGQGAKAGANVLTF. CDR3 DNA: TGTGCCAGCAGCTTTGGGGGACAGGGGGCGAAGGCTGGGGCCAACGTCCTGACTTTC.

Details on this clonotype: The junction departs from the called germline gene at one end, perhaps through a read error. The chain employs TRBV30 and TRBJ2-3, with D possibly called TRBD1 or TRBD2 (5 bases each). Germline CDR1 and CDR2: GTSNPN and SVGIG (reference sequence). The CDR3 has 13 residues. The CDR3 region has the DNA TGTGCCCGGAGCCGGGGCCAGACAGATACGCAGTATTTT. This codes for CARSRGQTDTQYF.

This clonotype has just a few counts. The chain couples TRBV19 to TRBJ2-1; TRBD1 aligns across 12 bases. V lost 1 base and J lost 9; bases outside the gene matches: 7. Germline lookup yields CDR1 LNHDA and CDR2 SQIVND (reference sequence). This CDR3 contains 16 residues. The CDR3 is CASSIVGTGGGGEQFF. DNA for the CDR3: TGTGCCAGTAGTATAGTAGGGACAGGGGGCGGGGGTGAGCAGTTCTTC.

This clonotype was seen a few times. The chain is built from TRBV7-2 and TRBJ2-2; no clear D. Germline V gene sequence: CDR1 SGHTA, CDR2 FQGNSA. This CDR3 has 15 amino acids. V was trimmed by 5 bases and J by 8 bases, leaving 18 bases between them. The DNA of the CDR3 is TGTGCCAGCAGCCCCTCAACCTCCTGGATGGGGGAGCTGTTTTTT. Translated: CASSPSTSWMGELFF.

This clonotype was seen at least ten times. The chain joins TRBV7-2 to TRBJ2-7; 8 bases are shared with TRBD1. This CDR3 has 13 residues. V was clipped by 5 bases and J by 6 bases; unmatched bases: 6. Germline-derived CDR1 and CDR2 are SGHTA and FQGNSA. CDR3 in DNA: TGTGCCAGCAGCCTGCGGGACAGGCCCGAGCAGTACTTC. It translates to CASSLRDRPEQYF. Supplemented by reference TRBV7-2 and TRBJ2-7, the full variable domain reads GAGVSQSPSNKVTEKGKDVELRCDPISGHTALYWYRQSLGQGLEFLIYFQGNSAPDKSGLPSDRFSAERTGGSVSTLTIQRTQQEDSAVYLCASSLRDRPEQYFGPGTRLTVT.

This sequence joins TRBV20-1 and TRBJ2-1; no definite D call. Trimming removed 3 bases at V and 7 bases at J, with 10 bases between. This CDR3 has 12 amino acids. Germline values: CDR1 DFQATT, CDR2 SNEGSKA (reference sequence). In DNA, the CDR3 is TGCAGTGCTAGTTCGAAGAGAAATGAGCAGTTCTTC. Translating it yields CSASSKRNEQFF.